This T cell receptor beta chain comes out of a study of T cells in Graves' hyperthyroidism and ophthalmopathy. Hyperthyroidism was newly diagnosed in patients aged 18 to 65 (duration under 2 months). This clonotype has a count of ten or more. Antigen unknown. Amplified TCR beta CDR3 regions came from RNA transcripts. During a first-round RT-PCR of the TCR CDR3, the HTBI primer set was used. TCRdb ran MiXCR on the multiplex PCR reads and lists one entry per CDR3 protein. The sample has roughly 580,000 distinct CDR3 sequences, over 11% seen once. Study results and limitations: Separation of ophthalmopathy from stable hyperthyroidism was achieved by a 13 V-J model.

Sequenced sample: blood. This clonotype originated in a woman aged 30 to 39 with Graves' hyperthyroidism that later progressed to Graves' ophthalmopathy.

The CDR3 DNA sequence: TGTGCCAGCAGCTGGGACAGGGATGGCTACACCTTC. Its protein product is CASSWDRDGYTF. This chain connects TRBV7-9 to TRBJ1-2, with 9 bases fitting TRBD1. The length of the CDR3 is 12 residues. From germline, CDR1 is SEHNR and CDR2 FQNEAQ (reference sequence). V dropped 4 bases and J dropped 6; count of bases not matched to a gene: 0.